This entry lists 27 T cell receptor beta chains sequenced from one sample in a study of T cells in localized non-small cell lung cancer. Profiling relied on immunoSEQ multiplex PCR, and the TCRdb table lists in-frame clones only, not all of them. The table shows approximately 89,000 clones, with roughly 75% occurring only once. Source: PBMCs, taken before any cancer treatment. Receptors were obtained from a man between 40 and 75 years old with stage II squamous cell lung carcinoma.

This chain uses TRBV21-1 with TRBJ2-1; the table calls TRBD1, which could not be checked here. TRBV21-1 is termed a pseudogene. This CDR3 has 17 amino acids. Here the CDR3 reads CASSLHRQGRPYNEQFF. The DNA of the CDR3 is TGTGCCAGCAGCTTGCACAGACAGGGGCGACCCTACAATGAGCAGTTCTTC.

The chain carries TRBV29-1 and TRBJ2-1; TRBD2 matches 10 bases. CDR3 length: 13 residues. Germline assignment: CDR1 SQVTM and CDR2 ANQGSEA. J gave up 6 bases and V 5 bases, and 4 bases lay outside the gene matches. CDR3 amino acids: CSVRLAGVNEQFF. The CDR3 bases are TGCAGCGTTAGGCTAGCGGGAGTCAATGAGCAGTTCTTC.

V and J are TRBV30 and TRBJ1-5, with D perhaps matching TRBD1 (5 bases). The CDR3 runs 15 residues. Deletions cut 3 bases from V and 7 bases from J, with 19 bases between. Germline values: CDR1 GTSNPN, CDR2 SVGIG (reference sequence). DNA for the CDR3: TGTGCCTGGAGCGACGACAGTTTTGCGAGACAGCCCCAGCATTTT. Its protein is CAWSDDSFARQPQHF.

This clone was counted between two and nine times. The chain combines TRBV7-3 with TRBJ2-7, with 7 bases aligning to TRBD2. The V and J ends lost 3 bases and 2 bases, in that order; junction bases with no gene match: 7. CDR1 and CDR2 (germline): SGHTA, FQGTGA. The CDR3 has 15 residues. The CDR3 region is CASSLGGGLTYEQYF. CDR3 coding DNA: TGTGCCAGCAGCTTGGGCGGGGGTTTGACCTACGAGCAGTACTTC.

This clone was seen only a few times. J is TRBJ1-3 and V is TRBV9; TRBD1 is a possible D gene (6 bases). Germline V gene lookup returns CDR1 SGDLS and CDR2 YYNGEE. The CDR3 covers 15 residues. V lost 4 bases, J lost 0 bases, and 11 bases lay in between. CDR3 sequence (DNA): TGTGCCAGCAGCCTCGGACAGAACTCTGGAAACACCATATATTTT. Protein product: CASSLGQNSGNTIYF.

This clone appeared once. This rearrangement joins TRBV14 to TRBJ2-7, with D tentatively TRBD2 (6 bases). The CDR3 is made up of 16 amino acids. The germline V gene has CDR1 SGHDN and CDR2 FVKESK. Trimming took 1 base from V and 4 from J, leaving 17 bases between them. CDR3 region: CASSQGTTSSLYEQYF. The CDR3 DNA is TGTGCCAGCAGCCAAGGAACAACTAGCTCCCTTTACGAGCAGTACTTC.

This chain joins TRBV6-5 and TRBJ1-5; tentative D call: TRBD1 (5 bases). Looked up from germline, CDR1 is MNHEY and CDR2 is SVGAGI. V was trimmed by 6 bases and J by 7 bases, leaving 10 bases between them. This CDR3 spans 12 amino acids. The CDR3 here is CASSFQGQPQHF. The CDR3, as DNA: TGTGCCAGCAGCTTCCAGGGCCAGCCCCAGCATTTT.

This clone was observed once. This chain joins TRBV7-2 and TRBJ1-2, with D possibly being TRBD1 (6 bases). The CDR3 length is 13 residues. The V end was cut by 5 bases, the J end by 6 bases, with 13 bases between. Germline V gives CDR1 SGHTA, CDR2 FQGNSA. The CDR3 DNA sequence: TGTGCCAGCAGCCAAGTTCAGGGGAATGGCTACACCTTC. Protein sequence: CASSQVQGNGYTF.

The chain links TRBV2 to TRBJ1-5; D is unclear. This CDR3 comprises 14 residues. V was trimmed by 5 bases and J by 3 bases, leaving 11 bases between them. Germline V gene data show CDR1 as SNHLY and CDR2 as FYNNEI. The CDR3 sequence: CASSLPTDNQPQHF. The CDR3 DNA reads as TGTGCCAGCAGTCTACCGACGGACAATCAGCCCCAGCATTTT.

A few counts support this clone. This chain's CDR3 is CASSGGQGSTEAFF. The CDR3 DNA follows: TGCGCCAGCAGCGGGGGACAGGGATCCACTGAAGCTTTCTTT. The chain links TRBV5-1 to TRBJ1-1; TRBD1 aligns across 9 bases. After removal of 4 bases from V and 4 bases from J, the junction contained 5 bases not matched to a gene. Germline V gives CDR1 SGHRS, CDR2 YFSETQ. The CDR3 loop spans 14 amino acids.

The DNA for the CDR3 is TGTGCCACCAGCAGAGAGGGGGAAAGCTATGGCTACACCTTC. Protein sequence: CATSREGESYGYTF. This sequence joins TRBV15 and TRBJ1-2; D might be TRBD1 (5 bases). Germline V lookup: CDR1 LNHNV, CDR2 YYDKDF (reference sequence). Deletions cut 0 bases from V and 4 bases from J, with 9 bases between. This CDR3 contains 14 residues.

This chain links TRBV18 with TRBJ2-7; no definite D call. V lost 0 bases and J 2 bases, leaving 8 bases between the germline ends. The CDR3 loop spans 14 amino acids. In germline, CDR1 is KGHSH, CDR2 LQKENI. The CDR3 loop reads CASSPPYGPYEQYF. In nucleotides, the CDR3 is TGTGCCAGCTCACCACCGTACGGCCCCTACGAGCAGTACTTC.

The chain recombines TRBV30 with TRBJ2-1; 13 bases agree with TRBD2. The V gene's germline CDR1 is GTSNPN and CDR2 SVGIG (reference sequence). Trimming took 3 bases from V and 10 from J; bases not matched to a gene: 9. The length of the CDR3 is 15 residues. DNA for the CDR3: TGTGCCTGGAGGCTCGGACTAGCGGGAGCGATAGAGCAGTTCTTC. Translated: CAWRLGLAGAIEQFF. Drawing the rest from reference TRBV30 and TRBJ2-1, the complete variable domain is SQTIHQWPATLVQPVGSPLSLECTVEGTSNPNLYWYRQAAGRGLQLLFYSVGIGQISSEVPQNLSASRPQDRQFILSSKKLLLSDSGFYLCAWRLGLAGAIEQFFGPGTRLTVL.

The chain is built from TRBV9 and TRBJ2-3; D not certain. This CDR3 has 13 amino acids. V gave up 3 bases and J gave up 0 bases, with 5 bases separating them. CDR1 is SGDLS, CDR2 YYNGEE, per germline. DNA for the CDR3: TGTGCCAGCAGCGGTACCAGCACAGATACGCAGTATTTT. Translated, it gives CASSGTSTDTQYF.

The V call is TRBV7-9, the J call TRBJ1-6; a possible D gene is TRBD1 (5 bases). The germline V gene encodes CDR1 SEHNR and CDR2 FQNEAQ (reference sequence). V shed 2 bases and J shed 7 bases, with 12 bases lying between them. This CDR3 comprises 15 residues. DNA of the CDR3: TGTGCCAGCAGCTTAACGGCAGGGAAAAATTCACCCCTCCACTTT. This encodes CASSLTAGKNSPLHF. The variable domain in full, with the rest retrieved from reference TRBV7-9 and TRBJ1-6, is DTGVSQNPRHKITKRGQNVTFRCDPISEHNRLYWYRQTLGQGPEFLTYFQNEAQLEKSRLLSDRFSAERPKGSFSTLEIQRTEQGDSAMYLCASSLTAGKNSPLHFGNGTRLTVT.

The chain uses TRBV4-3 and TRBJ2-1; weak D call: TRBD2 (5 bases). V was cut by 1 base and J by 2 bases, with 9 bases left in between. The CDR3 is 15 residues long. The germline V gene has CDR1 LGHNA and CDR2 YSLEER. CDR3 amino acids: CASSQGGITYNEQFF. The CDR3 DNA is TGCGCCAGCAGCCAAGGAGGGATCACCTACAATGAGCAGTTCTTC.

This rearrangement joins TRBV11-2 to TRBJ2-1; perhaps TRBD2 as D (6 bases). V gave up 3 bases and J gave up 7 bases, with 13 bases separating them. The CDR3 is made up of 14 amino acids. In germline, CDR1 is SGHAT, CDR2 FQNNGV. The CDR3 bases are TGTGCCAGCAGCTTTTCATTAGGAGGGAATGAGCAGTTCTTC. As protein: CASSFSLGGNEQFF.

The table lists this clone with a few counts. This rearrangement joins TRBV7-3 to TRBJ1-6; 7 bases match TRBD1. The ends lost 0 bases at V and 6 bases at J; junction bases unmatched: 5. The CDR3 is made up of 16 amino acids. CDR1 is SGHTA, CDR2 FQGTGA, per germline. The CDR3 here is CASSLTRQGGNSPLHF. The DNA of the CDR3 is TGTGCCAGCAGCTTAACTCGACAGGGAGGTAATTCACCCCTCCACTTT.

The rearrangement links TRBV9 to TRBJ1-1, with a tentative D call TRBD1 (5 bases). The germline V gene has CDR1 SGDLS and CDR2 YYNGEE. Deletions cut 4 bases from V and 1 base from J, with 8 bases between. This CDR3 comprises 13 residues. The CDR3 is CASSQDRNTEAFF. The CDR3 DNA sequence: TGTGCCAGCAGCCAAGACAGGAACACTGAAGCTTTCTTT.

CDR3 in amino acids: CASSIQLVEPQHF. The CDR3 DNA reads TGTGCCAGTAGTATACAACTAGTTGAGCCCCAGCATTTT. The chain is built from TRBV19 and TRBJ1-5; D unresolved. The germline V gene encodes CDR1 LNHDA and CDR2 SQIVND (reference sequence). This CDR3 has 13 amino acids. Trimming removed 2 bases from V and 8 bases from J, with 10 bases in between.

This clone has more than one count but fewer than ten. The CDR3 region has the DNA TGTGCCTGGGGGAGAGACAGGCCCCGGGGCTACACCTTC. Amino acids: CAWGRDRPRGYTF. This chain joins TRBV30 and TRBJ1-2; maybe TRBD1 (6 bases). The CDR3 covers 13 residues. Germline-derived CDR1 and CDR2 are GTSNPN and SVGIG (reference sequence). V was shortened by 5 bases and J by 8 bases, with 18 bases between the two germline ends.

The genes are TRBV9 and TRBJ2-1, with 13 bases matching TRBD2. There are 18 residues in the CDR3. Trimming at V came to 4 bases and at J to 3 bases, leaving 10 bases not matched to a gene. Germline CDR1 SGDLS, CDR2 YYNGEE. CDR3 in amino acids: CASSNTGTSGAHYNEQFF. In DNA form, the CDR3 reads TGTGCCAGCAGCAATACCGGGACTAGCGGGGCCCACTACAATGAGCAGTTCTTC.

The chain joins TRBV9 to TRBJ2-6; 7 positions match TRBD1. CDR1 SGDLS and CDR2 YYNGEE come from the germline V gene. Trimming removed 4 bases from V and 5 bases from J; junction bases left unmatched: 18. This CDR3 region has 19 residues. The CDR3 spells CASSPTGTDPFGWANVLTF. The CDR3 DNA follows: TGTGCCAGCAGCCCGACCGGGACAGACCCCTTCGGTTGGGCCAACGTCCTGACTTTC.

The CDR3 DNA reads TGCGCCAGCAGCCAATCTACCGGGGACTTATTATCACCCCTCCACTTT. It yields the protein CASSQSTGDLLSPLHF. The chain combines TRBV4-1 with TRBJ1-6; TRBD1 might be the D (5 bases). The CDR3 covers 16 residues. CDR1 is MGHRA and CDR2 is YSYEKL in the germline V gene. V lost 2 bases and J 10 bases, leaving 18 bases between the germline ends.

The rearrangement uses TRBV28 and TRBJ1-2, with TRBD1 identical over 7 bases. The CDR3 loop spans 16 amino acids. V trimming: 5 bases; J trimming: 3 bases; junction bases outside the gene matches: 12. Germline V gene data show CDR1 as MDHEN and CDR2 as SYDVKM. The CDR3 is CASSPLGQVIDYGYTF. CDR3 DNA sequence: TGTGCCAGCAGTCCCCTCGGACAGGTAATCGACTATGGCTACACCTTC.

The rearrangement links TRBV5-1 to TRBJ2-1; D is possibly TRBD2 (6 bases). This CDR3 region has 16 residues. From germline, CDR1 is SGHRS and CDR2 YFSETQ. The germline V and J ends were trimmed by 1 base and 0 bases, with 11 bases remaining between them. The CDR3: CASSLSRESSYNEQFF. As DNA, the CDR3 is TGCGCCAGCAGCTTGAGTCGGGAGAGCTCCTACAATGAGCAGTTCTTC.

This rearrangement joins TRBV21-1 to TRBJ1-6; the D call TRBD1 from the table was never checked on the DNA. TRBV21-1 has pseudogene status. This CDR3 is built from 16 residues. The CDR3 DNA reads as TGTGCCAGCAGCAAACCACTGGGACAGGGTGATTCACCCCTCCACTTT. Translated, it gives CASSKPLGQGDSPLHF.